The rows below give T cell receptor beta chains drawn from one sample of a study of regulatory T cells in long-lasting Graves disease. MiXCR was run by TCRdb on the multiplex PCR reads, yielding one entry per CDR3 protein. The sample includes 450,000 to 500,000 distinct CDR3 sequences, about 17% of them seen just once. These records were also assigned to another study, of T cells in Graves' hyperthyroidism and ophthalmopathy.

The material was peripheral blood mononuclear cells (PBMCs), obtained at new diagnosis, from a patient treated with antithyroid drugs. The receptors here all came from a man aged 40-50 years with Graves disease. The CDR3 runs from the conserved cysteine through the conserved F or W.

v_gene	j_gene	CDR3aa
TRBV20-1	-	CSATTGLETQYF
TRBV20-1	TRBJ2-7	CSAGLAASGEQYF
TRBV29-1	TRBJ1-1	CSAEAGTGGTEAFF
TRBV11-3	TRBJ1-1	CASSPRQGWATEAFF
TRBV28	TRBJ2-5	CAGSLISGAYETQYF
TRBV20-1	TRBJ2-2	CSARVWTSGRSRDGELFF
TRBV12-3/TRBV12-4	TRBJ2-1	CASSPQDRSSYNEQFF
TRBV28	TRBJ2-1	CASSYGLAPTKLFF
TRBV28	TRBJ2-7	CASSLGTTSYEQYF
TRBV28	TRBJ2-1	CASSQFRVISYNEQFF
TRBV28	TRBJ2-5	CASSLSRQGQETQYF
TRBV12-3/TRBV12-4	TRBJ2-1	CASSLSAGQAQFF
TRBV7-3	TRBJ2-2	CASTRDGSTGELFF
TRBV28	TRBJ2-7	CASSDPDRKNYEQYF
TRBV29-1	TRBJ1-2	CSVEGGASYGYTF
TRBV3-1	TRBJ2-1	CASTGTAVPEQFF
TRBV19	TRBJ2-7	CASSSVDSAYEQYF
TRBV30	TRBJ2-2	CAWSATGGIPGELFF
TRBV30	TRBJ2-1	CAWSIASDHEQFF
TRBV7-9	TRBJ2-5	CASSSDRAETQYF
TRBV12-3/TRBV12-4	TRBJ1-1	CASSFGPLGEAFF
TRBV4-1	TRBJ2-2	CASSRLAGGPLNTGELFF
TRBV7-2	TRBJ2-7	CASSFSPGGPYEQYF
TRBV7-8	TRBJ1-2	CASSSLKGSYGYTF
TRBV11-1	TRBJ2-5	CASKNRDSQGTQYF
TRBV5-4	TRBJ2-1	CASSLVGTPYNEQFF
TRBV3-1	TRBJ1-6	CASSPDRGNNSPLHF
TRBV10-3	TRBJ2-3	CAISRSSGTDTDTQYF
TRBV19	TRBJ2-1	CASSIRTSGRSYNEQFF
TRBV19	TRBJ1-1	CASSKEGRGEAFF
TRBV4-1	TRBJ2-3	CASSPLAGVADTQYF
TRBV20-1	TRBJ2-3	CSAKDRASSDTQYF
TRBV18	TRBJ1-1	CASSPGIQIAEAFF
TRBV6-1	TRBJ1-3	CASTREELGNTIYF
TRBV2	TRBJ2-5	CASGGGETQYF
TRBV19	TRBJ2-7	CASSPQGYSGYSYEQYF
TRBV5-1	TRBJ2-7	CASSLGTSGYSYEQYF
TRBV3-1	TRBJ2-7	CASSREGSGTREQYF
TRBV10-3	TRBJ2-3	CAIRGLGNTDTQYF
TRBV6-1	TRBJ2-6	CASSPFTTGPGANVLTF
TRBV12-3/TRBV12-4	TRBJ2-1	CASSPNLGLAGAGYNEQFF
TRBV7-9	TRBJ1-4	CASSSGVINEKLFF
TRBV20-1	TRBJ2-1	CSLLLQGLNEQFF
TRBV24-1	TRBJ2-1	CATSSRYRGTYNEQFF
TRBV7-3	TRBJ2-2	CASSLTGRVDTGELFF
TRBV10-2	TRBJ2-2	CASNLQGADTGELFF
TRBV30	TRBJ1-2	CAWGQGTTRGYTF
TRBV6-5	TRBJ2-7	CASSYSFREYEQYF
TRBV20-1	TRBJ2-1	CSARDLMTLSSYNEQFF
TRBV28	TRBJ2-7	CATSPGTDSYEQYF
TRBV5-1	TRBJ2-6	CASSRTGSPSGANVLTF